These T cell receptor beta chains were read from a single sample in a study of cytomegalovirus exposure and HLA in healthy donors. Measured with immunoSEQ multiplex PCR; TCRdb has only the in-frame clones, and not every one. Of 130,000 or so clones detected, over 70% appear once; the ten largest clones hold around 2.1%. Sequencing was done on a sample of PBMCs. These receptors were taken from a middle-aged woman in good health and CMV-seropositive. CDR3s include the opening cysteine and the closing phenylalanine or tryptophan. The order of the fields is J gene, D gene, V gene, clone size, CDR3 DNA, CDR3 protein. D genes are given only for firm matches. The size of a clone is reported for some rows only, either as once, few or many, or as a class for expanded clones.

TRBJ1-1	NA	TRBV11-1	NA	TGTGCCAGCAGCTTAGGGCGACACACAGCCTCGAACACTGAAGCTTTCTTT	CASSLGRHTASNTEAFF
TRBJ2-1	TRBD1	TRBV30	NA	TGTGCCTGGGTGGCCCCGGACAGGGTGGCGGTGAATGAGCAGTTCTTC	CAWVAPDRVAVNEQFF
TRBJ2-5	NA	TRBV7-2	NA	TGTGCCAGCAGGGTTTCGGAGACCCAGTACTTC	CASRVSETQYF
TRBJ1-2	NA	TRBV29-1	NA	TGCAGCGTTGAGGTTTGGGCACCTAACTATGGCTACACCTTC	CSVEVWAPNYGYTF
TRBJ2-1	TRBD2	TRBV2	NA	TGTGCCAGCAGTGAAGCTGGGCTAGCGGGGTACAATGAGCAGTTCTTC	CASSEAGLAGYNEQFF
TRBJ2-1	NA	TRBV5-4	once	TGTGCCAGCAGCCGTAACAATGAGCAGTTCTTC	CASSRNNEQFF
TRBJ1-3	TRBD1	TRBV5-1	NA	TGCGCCAGCAGCTATGGGGGACAGCTCTCTGGAAACACCATATATTTT	CASSYGGQLSGNTIYF
TRBJ2-2	TRBD1	TRBV5-1	NA	TGCGCCAGCAGCTTGTTGGGACAGGGCCGGACCAAGAACACCGGGGAGCTGTTTTTT	CASSLLGQGRTKNTGELFF
TRBJ1-5	NA	TRBV9	once	TGTGCCAGCAGCGTCGACAGCAGTCGGCCCCAGCATTTT	CASSVDSSRPQHF
TRBJ1-5	NA	TRBV28	NA	TGTGCCAGCCAGTTCCGGGGCAATCAGCCCCAGCATTTT	CASQFRGNQPQHF
TRBJ1-5	NA	TRBV7-9	NA	TGTGCCAGCAGCACGGACTCCTCCAATCAGCCCCAGCATTTT	CASSTDSSNQPQHF
TRBJ1-6	NA	TRBV4-3	NA	TGCGCCAGCAGCCAGGACAGTCGGAATTCACCCCTCCACTTT	CASSQDSRNSPLHF
TRBJ2-1	TRBD2	TRBV7-2	NA	TGTGCCAGCAGCTTAGGAGCGGGAGGGCGGAGGACCGAGCAGTTCTTC	CASSLGAGGRRTEQFF
TRBJ1-1	TRBD1	TRBV5-5	NA	TGTGCCAGCAGGCCAACCGGGACAGAGAACACTGAAGCTTTCTTT	CASRPTGTENTEAFF
TRBJ2-1	TRBD1	TRBV5-1	NA	TGCGCCAGCAGCTTGACAGGGGGTGTATCCTACAATGAGCAGTTCTTC	CASSLTGGVSYNEQFF
TRBJ2-7	TRBD1	TRBV7-2	NA	TGTGCCAGCAGCTTAGGACAGGGGGCAAACGAGCAGTACTTC	CASSLGQGANEQYF
TRBJ1-2	NA	TRBV9	few	TGTGCCAGCAGCGTGGCGGGCAGGGGACATGGCTACACCTTC	CASSVAGRGHGYTF
TRBJ1-4	NA	TRBV7-2	NA	TGTGCCAGCAGCCCCAACCCGGGGGCAACTAATGAAAAACTGTTTTTT	CASSPNPGATNEKLFF
TRBJ1-3	NA	TRBV27	NA	TGTGCCAGCAGCATAGGGGTCAACTCTGGAAACACCATATATTTT	CASSIGVNSGNTIYF
TRBJ2-5	TRBD1	TRBV5-1	NA	TGCGCCAGCGGGCTGCAGGGGGCGGTCAGAGAGACCCAGTACTTC	CASGLQGAVRETQYF
TRBJ2-1	TRBD2	TRBV5-6	once	TGTGCCAGCAGCTTATCCGGTCTCAGGCTAGCGGTGGATGAGCAGTTCTTC	CASSLSGLRLAVDEQFF
TRBJ1-4	NA	TRBV6-1	NA	TGTGCCAGCGGATATCTTGGACAGACGAATGAAAAACTGTTTTTT	CASGYLGQTNEKLFF
TRBJ1-1	TRBD1	TRBV5-1	NA	TGCGCCAGCAGCAGCTCGACAGGGGGATTGAACACTGAAGCTTTCTTT	CASSSSTGGLNTEAFF
TRBJ1-1	NA	TRBV5-4	NA	TGTGCCAGCAGCCTGCGGACAGTAACACAGAGGAGCACTGAAGCTTTCTTT	CASSLRTVTQRSTEAFF
TRBJ2-7	TRBD1	TRBV11-2	NA	TGTGCCAGCAGCGAAACCGGGACAGGGGGGTCCTACGAGCAGTACTTC	CASSETGTGGSYEQYF
TRBJ2-2	NA	TRBV4-1	NA	TGCGCCAGCAGCCAAGGTGCGGCGAACACCGGGGAGCTGTTTTTT	CASSQGAANTGELFF
TRBJ2-7	TRBD2	TRBV11-2	NA	TGTGCCAGCAGCCCGCGGACTAGCGGAGAGCAGTACTTC	CASSPRTSGEQYF
TRBJ2-2	TRBD2	TRBV11-2	once	TGTGCCAGCAGTCAAAACACCGTAGGGCTAGCGGGAGGTACCGGGGAGCTGTTTTTT	CASSQNTVGLAGGTGELFF
TRBJ1-1	NA	TRBV28	NA	TGTGCCAGCAGCCTATTTTACACTGAAGCTTTCTTT	CASSLFYTEAFF
TRBJ2-6	NA	TRBV7-2	NA	TGTGCCAGCAGCTTAGGGCCCCCTGGGGCCAACGTCCTGACTTTC	CASSLGPPGANVLTF
TRBJ2-5	NA	TRBV6-6	NA	TGTGCCAGCCGGGAAAAACTTTTGCGTGGAGAGACCCAGTACTTC	CASREKLLRGETQYF
TRBJ1-4	NA	TRBV2	NA	TGTGCCAGCAGGGGATACCGGGGGGCTAATGAAAAACTGTTTTTT	CASRGYRGANEKLFF
TRBJ1-4	NA	TRBV7-2	NA	TGTGCCAGCAGCTCCCCTCAGGGTTATACTGAAAAACTGTTTTTT	CASSSPQGYTEKLFF
TRBJ1-6	TRBD1	TRBV15	NA	TGTGCCACCAGCAGGGGGACAGTCCGGGACAGGGGCTCACCCCTCCACTTT	CATSRGTVRDRGSPLHF
TRBJ2-1	NA	TRBV6-5	NA	TGTGCCAGTCGGAGGCGGGCGGCGTCCTACAATGAGCAGTTCTTC	CASRRRAASYNEQFF
TRBJ1-1	TRBD1	TRBV18	NA	TGTGCCAGCTCACCGCAGACAGGGCTCACTGAAGCTTTCTTT	CASSPQTGLTEAFF
TRBJ2-3	NA	TRBV7-9	NA	TGTGCCAGCAGCTCGTACACAGATACGCAGTATTTT	CASSSYTDTQYF
TRBJ2-3	NA	TRBV5-8	few	TGTGCCAGCAGCTTGGGAGACAGGCTAAGCACAGATACGCAGTATTTT	CASSLGDRLSTDTQYF
TRBJ1-1	NA	TRBV21-1	few	TGTGCCAGCAGCAATCCCCCCTTGAGGGAGGGCACTGAAGCTTTCTTT	CASSNPPLREGTEAFF
TRBJ1-2	TRBD1	TRBV5-4	NA	TGTGCCAGCAGCTTGGAACCACAGGGGGCACGAGGCTACACCTTC	CASSLEPQGARGYTF
TRBJ1-4	NA	TRBV28	NA	TGTGCCAGCAGTCCCTCTGGGAGGGCGGGTAATGAAAAACTGTTTTTT	CASSPSGRAGNEKLFF
TRBJ1-1	NA	TRBV7-9	few	TGTGCCAGCAGCTGGTCCGGCGGGGCGACTGAAGCTTTCTTT	CASSWSGGATEAFF
TRBJ1-2	TRBD1	TRBV18	NA	TGTGCCAGCTCACCACGCGGACAGGGTGCCGTCTATGGCTACACCTTC	CASSPRGQGAVYGYTF
TRBJ2-7	TRBD2	TRBV27	NA	TGTGCCAGCAGTTTTTCCGGGACTAGCGGGAGACCCGAGCAGTACTTC	CASSFSGTSGRPEQYF
TRBJ2-7	NA	TRBV2	NA	TGTGCCAGCAGTGAAGCCCTATTCTTGACCTACGAGCAGTACTTC	CASSEALFLTYEQYF